Each of the 14 T cell receptor beta chains below was sequenced from the same sample in a study of T cell changes during pregnancy in multiple sclerosis. Only in-frame clones appear in the TCRdb table, and some are missing; sequencing was by immunoSEQ multiplex PCR. The sample has about 26,000 clones, 89% seen once. Sequencing used CD8+ T cells from peripheral blood mononuclear cells, obtained in the second trimester of pregnancy. Every receptor here comes from a female donor with multiple sclerosis, enrolled in a pregnancy study.

The chain carries TRBV15 and TRBJ2-1, with 11 positions matching TRBD1. The CDR3 is 20 amino acids. V lost 2 bases and J lost 7; bases outside the gene matches: 19. Germline V gene data show CDR1 as LNHNV and CDR2 as YYDKDF (reference sequence). Written as DNA, the CDR3 is TGTGCCACCAGCAGAAGCTCTCCCCGGACAGGGGGCGGGGGTAGAAATGAGCAGTTCTTC. It specifies CATSRSSPRTGGGGRNEQFF.

J is TRBJ2-3 and V is TRBV10-3; 12 nucleotides line up with TRBD1. Losses at the gene ends were 0 bases for V and 6 bases for J; bases not matched to a gene: 1. Looked up from germline, CDR1 is ENHRY and CDR2 is SYGVKD. The length of the CDR3 is 15 residues. CDR3 loop: CAISESGQGADTQYF. The CDR3 bases are TGTGCCATCAGTGAGTCGGGACAGGGGGCGGATACGCAGTATTTT.

The chain has TRBV6-4 and TRBJ1-5, with a tentative D call TRBD1 (5 bases). The length of the CDR3 is 18 residues. V was trimmed by 0 bases and J by 4 bases, leaving 19 bases between them. Germline lookup yields CDR1 MRHNA and CDR2 SNTAGT. The CDR3 is CASSDSIRDRYWNQPQHF. The CDR3 region has the DNA TGTGCCAGCAGTGACTCGATCAGGGATCGCTACTGGAATCAGCCCCAGCATTTT.

The CDR3 nucleotides read TGTGCCAGCAGCCGGAGCGGGAGTGCCTACGAGCAGTACTTC. It encodes CASSRSGSAYEQYF. The chain links TRBV14 to TRBJ2-7; TRBD2 aligns across 8 bases. This CDR3 contains 14 residues. Trimming at V came to 4 bases and at J to 2 bases, leaving 4 bases not matched to a gene. Germline-derived CDR1 and CDR2 are SGHDN and FVKESK.

This chain connects TRBV6-1 to TRBJ2-1; perhaps TRBD2 as D (6 bases). The ends were cut back, 7 bases at V and 4 bases at J, with 11 bases in the middle. The CDR3 is 13 amino acids. Per the germline V gene, CDR1 is MNHNS and CDR2 is SASEGT. The CDR3 loop reads CASTPGEYNEQFF. CDR3 DNA: TGTGCCAGCACCCCGGGGGAATACAATGAGCAGTTCTTC.

The CDR3 DNA is TGTGCCAGCTACCCCCCGGGCGGGAGGGCCCCAGATACGCAGTATTTT. Translated: CASYPPGGRAPDTQYF. The V and J genes are TRBV7-9 and TRBJ2-3, with TRBD2 matching 9 bases. In germline, CDR1 is SEHNR, CDR2 FQNEAQ (reference sequence). The CDR3 is 16 amino acids. Trimming cost V 8 bases and J 4 bases; bases outside gene matches: 13. Supplemented by reference TRBV7-9 and TRBJ2-3, the full variable domain reads DTGVSQNPRHKITKRGQNVTFRCDPISEHNRLYWYRQTLGQGPEFLTYFQNEAQLEKSRLLSDRFSAERPKGSFSTLEIQRTEQGDSAMYLCASYPPGGRAPDTQYFGPGTRLTVL.

J is TRBJ2-7 and V is TRBV5-1; D might be TRBD1 (6 bases). The CDR3 extends over 12 amino acids. The V gene lost 0 bases and the J gene lost 5 bases, with 6 bases spanning the gap. The germline CDR1 and CDR2 sequences are SGHRS and YFSETQ. CDR3 coding DNA: TGCGCCAGCAGCTTGGGGGGGCACGAGCAGTACTTC. Amino acid sequence: CASSLGGHEQYF.

Only a few counts were recorded for this clone. The chain employs TRBV10-3 and TRBJ2-7; a weak D match, TRBD2 (6 bases). Germline assignment: CDR1 ENHRY and CDR2 SYGVKD. The V gene lost 10 bases and the J gene lost 2 bases, with 15 bases spanning the gap. This CDR3 is 13 amino acids long. Here the CDR3 reads CANRKPGAYEQYF. CDR3 coding DNA: TGTGCCAACCGAAAACCGGGGGCCTACGAGCAGTACTTC.

The chain carries TRBV6-1 and TRBJ1-1; D is unresolved. Looked up from germline, CDR1 is MNHNS and CDR2 is SASEGT. V was shortened by 5 bases and J by 4 bases, with 11 bases between the two germline ends. CDR3 length equals 13 residues. CDR3 amino acids: CASSYNEGTEAFF. The CDR3 DNA follows: TGTGCCAGCAGTTATAACGAGGGCACTGAAGCTTTCTTT.

The V call is TRBV19, the J call TRBJ2-2, with D possibly TRBD1 on 6 matching bases. Per germline, CDR1 LNHDA and CDR2 SQIVND (reference sequence). The V end lost 1 base, the J end lost 5 bases, and 11 bases lay between the germline ends. CDR3 size: 15 residues. The CDR3 loop is CASSIAGVGTGELFF. Written as DNA, the CDR3 is TGTGCCAGTAGTATAGCAGGGGTAGGAACCGGGGAGCTGTTTTTT.

The chain has TRBV6-1 and TRBJ2-2; no reliable D call. Trimming took off 0 bases at V and 4 bases at J, with 3 bases between the two ends. Germline values: CDR1 MNHNS, CDR2 SASEGT. The CDR3 is 13 amino acids. CDR3 loop: CASSEASTGELFF. For the CDR3, the DNA is TGTGCCAGCAGTGAAGCGAGCACCGGGGAGCTGTTTTTT.

V usage is TRBV2 and J usage is TRBJ2-3; possible D gene TRBD1, 5 bases. CDR1 and CDR2 (germline): SNHLY, FYNNEI. This CDR3 has 14 amino acids. The germline V and J ends were trimmed by 11 bases and 2 bases, with 17 bases remaining between them. CDR3 residues: CAFHPDKVTDTQYF. In DNA form, the CDR3 reads TGTGCCTTCCATCCGGACAAGGTCACAGATACGCAGTATTTT.

The chain joins TRBV14 to TRBJ2-7, with a tentative D call TRBD1 (6 bases). The CDR3 consists of 13 residues. Germline-derived CDR1 and CDR2 are SGHDN and FVKESK. Trimming shortened V by 4 bases and J by 6 bases, and 13 bases separated the two germline ends. CDR3 bases: TGTGCCAGCAGCCCGGGACAACGTACCGAGCAGTACTTC. Translation: CASSPGQRTEQYF.

The V gene is TRBV30, the J gene TRBJ1-2; D perhaps matches TRBD1 (5 bases). The ends were cut back, 1 base at V and 4 bases at J, with 10 bases in the middle. The CDR3 length is 13 residues. Germline CDR1 GTSNPN, CDR2 SVGIG (reference sequence). The CDR3 bases are TGTGCCTGGAGTGGCTTGACAGCCTATGGCTACACCTTC. This encodes CAWSGLTAYGYTF.